A single sample gave rise to the 14 T cell receptor beta chains below, sequenced in a study of blood T cell repertoires in COVID-19. The data were produced by immunoSEQ multiplex PCR, yet TCRdb's version contains in-frame clones alone and is incomplete. The data contain some 190,000 clones, around 85% of them singletons. The source material was peripheral blood. These receptors were taken from a woman in her sixties with acute or convalescent COVID-19.

The J gene is TRBJ2-1, the V gene TRBV2; D is undetermined. V shed 6 bases and J shed 7 bases, with 16 bases lying between them. CDR3 length equals 14 residues. Germline V CDR1 and CDR2: SNHLY, FYNNEI. This CDR3 reads CASRRGGPRNEQFF. CDR3 sequence (DNA): TGTGCCAGCAGAAGAGGCGGCCCTCGGAATGAGCAGTTCTTC.

This sequence joins TRBV5-1 and TRBJ2-5, with D maybe TRBD1 (6 bases). The CDR3 contains 14 residues. The germline gives CDR1 SGHRS, CDR2 YFSETQ. V was cut by 0 bases and J by 4 bases, with 10 bases left in between. Here the CDR3 DNA reads TGCGCCAGCAGCTTGGAAGGGGGTTCAGAGACCCAGTACTTC. Translating gives CASSLEGGSETQYF.

This clone was counted only a few times. V gene TRBV6-1 combines with J gene TRBJ1-1; D call uncertain. This CDR3 comprises 12 residues. Trimming cost V 3 bases and J 1 base, with 3 bases left between them. Germline CDR1 is MNHNS and CDR2 is SASEGT. The CDR3 here is CASSDRNTEAFF. DNA of the CDR3: TGTGCCAGCAGTGACAGGAACACTGAAGCTTTCTTT.

The rearrangement links TRBV5-6 to TRBJ2-1; tentatively, D is TRBD1 (6 bases). V was shortened by 2 bases and J by 12 bases, with 18 bases between the two germline ends. The CDR3 runs to 14 residues. Germline V gene data show CDR1 as SGHDT and CDR2 as YYEEEE. This chain's CDR3 is CASSFRTQGVGQFF. The CDR3 DNA is TGTGCCAGCAGCTTCCGAACACAGGGAGTGGGGCAGTTCTTC.

The chain combines TRBV30 with TRBJ1-2; the match to TRBD1 covers 8 bases. Trimming removed 7 bases from V and 4 bases from J; junction bases left unmatched: 2. Germline V lookup: CDR1 GTSNPN, CDR2 SVGIG (reference sequence). This CDR3 is 11 amino acids long. CDR3 sequence (DNA): TGTGCCTCCGGGACAGGCTATGGCTACACCTTC. Translated, it gives CASGTGYGYTF.

The chain has TRBV28 and TRBJ2-7, with 7 bases lining up with TRBD2. CDR1 MDHEN and CDR2 SYDVKM come from the germline V gene. With V trimmed by 7 bases and J by 7 bases, 7 bases remained unmatched. This CDR3 is built from 12 residues. Here the CDR3 DNA reads TGTGCCAGCAAGGGACTACCCTGGGAGCAGTACTTC. Protein sequence: CASKGLPWEQYF. The entire variable domain, with the rest obtained from reference TRBV28 and TRBJ2-7, is as follows: DVKVTQSSRYLVKRTGEKVFLECVQDMDHENMFWYRQDPGLGLRLIYFSYDVKMKEKGDIPEGYSVSREKKERFSLILESASTNQTSMYLCASKGLPWEQYFGPGTRLTVT.

This sequence joins TRBV9 and TRBJ2-1; 14 bases agree with TRBD2. Germline CDR1 and CDR2: SGDLS and YYNGEE. Losses at the gene ends were 2 bases for V and 7 bases for J; bases not matched to a gene: 8. There are 17 residues in the CDR3. CDR3 sequence reads: CASSVEGTSGSRNEQFF. In nucleotides, the CDR3 is TGTGCCAGCAGCGTGGAAGGGACTAGCGGGAGTAGGAATGAGCAGTTCTTC.

The J gene is TRBJ2-7, the V gene TRBV3-1 (or the pseudogene TRBV3-2); 10 bases align to TRBD2. Germline V gene lookup returns CDR1 LGHDT and CDR2 YNNKEL (reference sequence). The CDR3 is 14 amino acids. Trimming cost V 1 base and J 6 bases; bases outside gene matches: 3. The CDR3 DNA reads as TGTGCCAGCAGCCAAGCGTCTAGCGGGGGCGAGCAGTACTTC. It is translated as CASSQASSGGEQYF.

The V gene is TRBV5-1, the J gene TRBJ2-3; a weak D match, TRBD2 (6 bases). CDR1 is SGHRS, CDR2 YFSETQ, per germline. The V end lost 4 bases, the J end lost 3 bases, and 15 bases lay between the germline ends. The CDR3 contains 15 residues. The CDR3 DNA sequence: TGCGCCAGCAGCAGTAGCGGACGGATGACAGATACGCAGTATTTT. This gives the protein CASSSSGRMTDTQYF.

V and J are TRBV10-3 and TRBJ1-4; 11 bases are shared with TRBD1. Germline loops: CDR1 ENHRY, CDR2 SYGVKD. J lost 7 bases, V lost 4 bases, and 2 bases had no gene match. The CDR3 is 14 amino acids. The CDR3 spells CAISAGTGGEKLFF. CDR3 DNA: TGTGCCATCAGTGCCGGGACAGGGGGTGAAAAACTGTTTTTT.

The chain is built from TRBV4-1 and TRBJ2-7; tentatively, D is TRBD1 (6 bases). V was pared by 5 bases and J by 2 bases, with 19 bases between. This CDR3 has 16 amino acids. Germline V CDR1 and CDR2: MGHRA, YSYEKL. This chain's CDR3 is CASSARRTDVTYEQYF. The CDR3 DNA sequence: TGCGCCAGCAGCGCCCGACGGACAGACGTTACCTACGAGCAGTACTTC.

The chain uses TRBV28 and TRBJ1-5; TRBD1 matches 7 bases. In germline, CDR1 is MDHEN, CDR2 SYDVKM. The CDR3 runs to 13 residues. V dropped 10 bases and J dropped 0; count of bases not matched to a gene: 3. CDR3 nucleotides: TGTGCCATGGGGACAGATAGCAATCAGCCCCAGCATTTT. Protein product: CAMGTDSNQPQHF.

The count of this clone is one. The V gene is TRBV28, the J gene TRBJ1-2; a possible D gene is TRBD1 (5 bases). CDR1 is MDHEN and CDR2 is SYDVKM in the germline V gene. The CDR3 is 14 residues long. V was clipped by 3 bases and J by 4 bases, with 12 bases between them. The CDR3 DNA is TGTGCCAGCAGTTTGGGGGGGAACCTCTATGGCTACACCTTC. Translating gives CASSLGGNLYGYTF.

This chain uses TRBV19 with TRBJ1-2, with D possibly matching TRBD1 (5 bases). The germline gives CDR1 LNHDA, CDR2 SQIVND (reference sequence). The ends were cut back, 5 bases at V and 3 bases at J, with 13 bases in the middle. There are 14 residues in the CDR3. In DNA, the CDR3 is TGTGCCAGTAGTGAGCAGGCAGGGCACTATGGCTACACCTTC. It yields the protein CASSEQAGHYGYTF.